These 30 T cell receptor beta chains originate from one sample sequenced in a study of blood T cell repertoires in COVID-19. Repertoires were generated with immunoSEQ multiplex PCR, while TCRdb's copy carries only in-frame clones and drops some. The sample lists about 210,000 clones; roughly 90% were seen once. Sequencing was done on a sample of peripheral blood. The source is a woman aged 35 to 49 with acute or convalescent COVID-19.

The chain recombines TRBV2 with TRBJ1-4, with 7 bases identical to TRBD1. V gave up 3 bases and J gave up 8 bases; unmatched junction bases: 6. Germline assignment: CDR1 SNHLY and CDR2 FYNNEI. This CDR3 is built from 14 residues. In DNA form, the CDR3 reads TGTGCCAGCAGTGACAACAGGGGACGGGAAAAACTGTTTTTT. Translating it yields CASSDNRGREKLFF.

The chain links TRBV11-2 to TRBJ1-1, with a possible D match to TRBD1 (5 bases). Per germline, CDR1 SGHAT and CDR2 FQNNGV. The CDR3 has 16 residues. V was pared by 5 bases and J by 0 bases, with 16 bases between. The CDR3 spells CASSPMRQHLNTEAFF. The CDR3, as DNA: TGTGCCAGCAGCCCTATGCGACAGCACTTGAACACTGAAGCTTTCTTT.

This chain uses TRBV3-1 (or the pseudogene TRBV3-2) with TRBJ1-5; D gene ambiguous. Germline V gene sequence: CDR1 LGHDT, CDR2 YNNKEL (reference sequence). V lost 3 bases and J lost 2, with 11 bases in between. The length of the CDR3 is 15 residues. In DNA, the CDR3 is TGTGCCAGCAGCCACGCGGGCCAGGGCAATCAGCCCCAGCATTTT. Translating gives CASSHAGQGNQPQHF.

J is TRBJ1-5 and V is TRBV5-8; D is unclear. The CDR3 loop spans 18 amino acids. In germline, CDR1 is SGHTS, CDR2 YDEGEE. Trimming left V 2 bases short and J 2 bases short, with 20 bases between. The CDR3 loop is CASSFGVPSILGNQPQHF. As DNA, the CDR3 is TGTGCCAGCAGCTTCGGGGTACCGTCGATTCTTGGCAATCAGCCCCAGCATTTT.

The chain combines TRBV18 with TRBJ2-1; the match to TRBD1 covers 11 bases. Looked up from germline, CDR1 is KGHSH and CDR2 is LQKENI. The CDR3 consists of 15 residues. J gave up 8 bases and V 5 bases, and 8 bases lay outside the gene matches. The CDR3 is CASSYGQGALDEQFF. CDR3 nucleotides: TGTGCCAGCTCATACGGACAGGGGGCGCTGGATGAGCAGTTCTTC.

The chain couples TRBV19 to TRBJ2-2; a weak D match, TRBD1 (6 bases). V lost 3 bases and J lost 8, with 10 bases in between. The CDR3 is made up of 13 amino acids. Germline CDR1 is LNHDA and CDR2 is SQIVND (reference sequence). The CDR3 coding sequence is TGTGCCAGTAGTATCTGGACAGAGGGGGAGCTGTTTTTT. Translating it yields CASSIWTEGELFF.

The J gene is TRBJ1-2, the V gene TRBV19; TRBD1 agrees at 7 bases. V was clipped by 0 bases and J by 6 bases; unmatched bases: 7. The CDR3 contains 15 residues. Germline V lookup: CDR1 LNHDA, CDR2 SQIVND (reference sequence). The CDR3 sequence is CASSIDDRAKDGYTF. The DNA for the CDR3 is TGTGCCAGTAGTATAGACGACAGGGCCAAGGATGGCTACACCTTC.

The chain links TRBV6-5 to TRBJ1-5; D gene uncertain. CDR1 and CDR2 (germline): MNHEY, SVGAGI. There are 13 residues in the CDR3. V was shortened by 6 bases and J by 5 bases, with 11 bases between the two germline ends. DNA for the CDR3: TGTGCCAGCAGCCAACAAGAGGATCAGCCCCAGCATTTT. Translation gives CASSQQEDQPQHF.

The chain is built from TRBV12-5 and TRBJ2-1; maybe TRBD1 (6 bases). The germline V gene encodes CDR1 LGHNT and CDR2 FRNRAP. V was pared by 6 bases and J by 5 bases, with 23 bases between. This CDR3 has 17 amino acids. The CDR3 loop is CASGPASGTSFHNEQFF. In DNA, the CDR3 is TGTGCTAGTGGCCCCGCTTCCGGGACATCCTTCCACAATGAGCAGTTCTTC.

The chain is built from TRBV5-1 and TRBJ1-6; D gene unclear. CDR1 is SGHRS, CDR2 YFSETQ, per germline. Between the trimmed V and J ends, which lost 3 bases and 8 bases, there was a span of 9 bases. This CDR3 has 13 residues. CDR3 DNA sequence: TGCGCCAGCAGCTGGAACGAGGATTCACCCCTCCACTTT. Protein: CASSWNEDSPLHF.

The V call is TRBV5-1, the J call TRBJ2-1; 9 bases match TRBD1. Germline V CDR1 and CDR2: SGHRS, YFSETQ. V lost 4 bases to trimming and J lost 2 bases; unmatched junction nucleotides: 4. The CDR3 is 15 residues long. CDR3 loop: CASSPGQGTYNEQFF. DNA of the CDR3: TGCGCCAGCAGCCCCGGACAGGGGACCTACAATGAGCAGTTCTTC.

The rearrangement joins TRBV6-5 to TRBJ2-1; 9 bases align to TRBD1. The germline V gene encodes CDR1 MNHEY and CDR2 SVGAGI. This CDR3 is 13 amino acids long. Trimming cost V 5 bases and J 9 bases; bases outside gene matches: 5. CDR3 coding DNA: TGTGCCAGCAGTAGCCGGGACAGGGTTGAGCAGTTCTTC. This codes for CASSSRDRVEQFF.

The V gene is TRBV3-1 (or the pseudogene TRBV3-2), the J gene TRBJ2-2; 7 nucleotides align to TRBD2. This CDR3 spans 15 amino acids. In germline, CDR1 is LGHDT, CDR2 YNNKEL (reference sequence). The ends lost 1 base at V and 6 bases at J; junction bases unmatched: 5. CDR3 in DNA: TGTGCCAGCAGCCAAGCGGGCCTAGCGGCCGGGGAGCTGTTTTTT. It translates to CASSQAGLAAGELFF.

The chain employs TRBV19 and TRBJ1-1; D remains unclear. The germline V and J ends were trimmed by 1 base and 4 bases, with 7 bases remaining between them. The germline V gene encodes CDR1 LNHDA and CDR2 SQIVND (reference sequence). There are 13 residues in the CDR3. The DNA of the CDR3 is TGTGCCAGTAGTATAGTGAGTTCCACTGAAGCTTTCTTT. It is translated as CASSIVSSTEAFF.

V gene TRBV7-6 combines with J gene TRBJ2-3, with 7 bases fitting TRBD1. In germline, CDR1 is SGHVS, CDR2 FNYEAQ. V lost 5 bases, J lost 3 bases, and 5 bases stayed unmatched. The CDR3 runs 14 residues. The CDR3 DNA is TGTGCCAGCAGCCTAGGGGGCTGGACAGATACGCAGTATTTT. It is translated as CASSLGGWTDTQYF.

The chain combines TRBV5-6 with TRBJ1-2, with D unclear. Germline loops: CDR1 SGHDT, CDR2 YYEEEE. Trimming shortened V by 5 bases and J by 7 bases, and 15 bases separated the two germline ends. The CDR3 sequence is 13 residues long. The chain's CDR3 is CASRRKRVRGYTF. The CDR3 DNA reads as TGTGCCAGCAGGAGGAAGAGGGTTCGTGGCTACACCTTC.

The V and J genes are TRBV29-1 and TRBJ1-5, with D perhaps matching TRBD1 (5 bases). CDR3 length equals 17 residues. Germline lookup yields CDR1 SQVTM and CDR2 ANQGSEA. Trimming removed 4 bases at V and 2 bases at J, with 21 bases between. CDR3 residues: CSVGGEEGHGGNQPQHF. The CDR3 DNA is TGCAGCGTTGGAGGCGAGGAGGGGCATGGAGGCAATCAGCCCCAGCATTTT.

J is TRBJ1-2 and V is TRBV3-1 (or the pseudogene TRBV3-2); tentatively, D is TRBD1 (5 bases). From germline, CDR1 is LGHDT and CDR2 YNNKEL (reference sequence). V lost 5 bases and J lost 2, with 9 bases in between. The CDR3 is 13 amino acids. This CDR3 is CASSAQANYGYTF. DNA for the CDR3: TGTGCCAGCAGCGCACAGGCAAACTATGGCTACACCTTC.

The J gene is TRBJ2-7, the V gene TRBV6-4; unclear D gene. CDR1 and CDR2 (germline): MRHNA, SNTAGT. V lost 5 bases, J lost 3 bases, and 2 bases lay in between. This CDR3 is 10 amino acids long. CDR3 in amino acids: CASSLYEQYV. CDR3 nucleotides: TGTGCCAGCAGTCTCTACGAGCAGTACGTC.

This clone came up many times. The CDR3 spells CASSIGSSNEKLFF. CDR3 in DNA: TGTGCCAGTAGTATTGGGAGTTCTAATGAAAAACTGTTTTTT. J is TRBJ1-4 and V is TRBV19; D remains ambiguous. Germline V gene data show CDR1 as LNHDA and CDR2 as SQIVND (reference sequence). Trimming took 3 bases from V and 3 from J, leaving 8 bases between them. This CDR3 is built from 14 residues.

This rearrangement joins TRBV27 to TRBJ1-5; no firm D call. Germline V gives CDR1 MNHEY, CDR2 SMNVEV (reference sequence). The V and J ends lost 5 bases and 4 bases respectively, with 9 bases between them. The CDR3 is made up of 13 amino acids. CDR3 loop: CASSRAYNQPQHF. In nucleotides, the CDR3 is TGTGCCAGCAGTCGTGCGTATAATCAGCCCCAGCATTTT.

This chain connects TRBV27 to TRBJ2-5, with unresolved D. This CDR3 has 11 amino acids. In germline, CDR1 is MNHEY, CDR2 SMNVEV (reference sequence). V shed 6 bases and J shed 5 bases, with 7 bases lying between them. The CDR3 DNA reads TGTGCCAGCAGGGCGGCGGAGACCCAGTACTTC. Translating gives CASRAAETQYF.

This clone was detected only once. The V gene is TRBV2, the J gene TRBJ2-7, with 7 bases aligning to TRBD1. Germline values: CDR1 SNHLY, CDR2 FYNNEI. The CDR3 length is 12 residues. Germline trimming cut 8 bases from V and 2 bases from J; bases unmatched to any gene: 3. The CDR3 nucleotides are TGTGCCAGCCGGGGACAGACCTACGAGCAGTACGTC. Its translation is CASRGQTYEQYV.

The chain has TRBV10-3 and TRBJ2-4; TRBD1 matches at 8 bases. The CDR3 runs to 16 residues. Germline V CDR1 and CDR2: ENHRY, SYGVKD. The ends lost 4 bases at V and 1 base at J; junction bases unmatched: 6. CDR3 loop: CAISATGAAAKNIQYF. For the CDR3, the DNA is TGTGCCATCAGTGCGACAGGGGCAGCGGCCAAAAACATTCAGTACTTC.

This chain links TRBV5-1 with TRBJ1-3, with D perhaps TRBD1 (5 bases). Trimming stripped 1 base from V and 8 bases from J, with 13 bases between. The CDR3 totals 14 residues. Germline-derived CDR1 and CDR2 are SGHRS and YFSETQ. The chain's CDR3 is CASSLRQGGDTIYF. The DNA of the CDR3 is TGCGCCAGCAGCTTGCGTCAGGGTGGGGACACCATATATTTT.

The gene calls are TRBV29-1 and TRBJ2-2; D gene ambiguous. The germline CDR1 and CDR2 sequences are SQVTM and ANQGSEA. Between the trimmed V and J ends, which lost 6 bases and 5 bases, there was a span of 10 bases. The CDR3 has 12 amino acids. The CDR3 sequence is CSVPTRTGELFF. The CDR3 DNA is TGCAGCGTCCCCACCCGGACCGGGGAGCTGTTTTTT.

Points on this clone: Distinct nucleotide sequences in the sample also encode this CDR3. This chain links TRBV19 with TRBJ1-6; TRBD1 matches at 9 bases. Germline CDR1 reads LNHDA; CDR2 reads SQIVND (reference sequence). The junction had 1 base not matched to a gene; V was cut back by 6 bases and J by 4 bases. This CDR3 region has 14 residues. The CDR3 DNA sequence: TGTGCCAGTAGGGGGACAGGGTATAATTCACCCCTCCACTTT. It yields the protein CASRGTGYNSPLHF.

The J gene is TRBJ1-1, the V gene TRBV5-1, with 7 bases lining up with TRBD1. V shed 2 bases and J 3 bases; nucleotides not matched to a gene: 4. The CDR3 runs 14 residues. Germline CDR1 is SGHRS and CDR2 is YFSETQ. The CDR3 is CASSLNRGDTEAFF. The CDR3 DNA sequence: TGCGCCAGCAGCTTAAACAGGGGAGACACTGAAGCTTTCTTT. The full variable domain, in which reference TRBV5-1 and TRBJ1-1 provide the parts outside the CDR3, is KAGVTQTPRYLIKTRGQQVTLSCSPISGHRSVSWYQQTPGQGLQFLFEYFSETQRNKGNFPGRFSGRQFSNSRSEMNVSTLELGDSALYLCASSLNRGDTEAFFGQGTRLTVV.

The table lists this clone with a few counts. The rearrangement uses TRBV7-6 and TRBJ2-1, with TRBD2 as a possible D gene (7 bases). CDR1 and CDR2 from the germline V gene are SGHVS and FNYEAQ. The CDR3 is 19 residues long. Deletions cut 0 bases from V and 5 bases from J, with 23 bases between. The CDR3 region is CASSLAQRAAGASNNEQFF. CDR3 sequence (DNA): TGTGCCAGCAGCTTAGCGCAAAGGGCCGCGGGGGCGTCGAACAATGAGCAGTTCTTC.

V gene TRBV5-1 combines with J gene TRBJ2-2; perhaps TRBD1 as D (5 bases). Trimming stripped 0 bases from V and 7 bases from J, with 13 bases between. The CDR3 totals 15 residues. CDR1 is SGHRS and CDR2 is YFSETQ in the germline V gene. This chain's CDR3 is CASSLGRGLYGELFF. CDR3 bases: TGCGCCAGCAGCTTGGGTAGGGGCCTGTACGGGGAGCTGTTTTTT.